This TCR beta chain was sequenced in a study of T cells after somatic rescue of genetic block. The V gene's germline CDR1 is SGHRS and CDR2 YFSETQ. Trimming pared 4 bases from V and 5 bases from J, leaving 15 bases between. This CDR3 is 15 amino acids long. Only in-frame clones appear in the TCRdb table, and some are missing; sequencing was by immunoSEQ multiplex PCR. The sample records 45,000 to 55,000 clones, 95% to 96% being singletons. The sample was peripheral blood mononuclear cells (PBMCs). This TCR was sampled from a child younger than two. The chain joins TRBV5-1 to TRBJ2-2; maybe TRBD2 (6 bases). The chain's CDR3 is CASSPVLAATGELFF. CDR3 DNA: TGCGCCAGCAGCCCCGTACTAGCCGCGACCGGGGAGCTGTTTTTT.